This T cell receptor beta chain was profiled in a study of blood T cell repertoires in COVID-19. Whole-study context: The United States, Italy and Spain were the sources of the acute and convalescent COVID-19 samples.

CDR3 length: 14 residues. J gave up 9 bases and V 5 bases, and 5 bases lay outside the gene matches. The germline gives CDR1 MNHEY, CDR2 SVGAGI. The data were produced by immunoSEQ multiplex PCR, yet TCRdb's version contains in-frame clones alone and is incomplete. The sample has approximately 200,000 clones, around 87% seen once. The sample taken for sequencing was PBMCs or T cells enriched from blood (not recorded which). The genes are TRBV6-5 and TRBJ2-1; 12 bases match TRBD1. This clonotype was obtained from a woman between 18 and 29 years old in a cohort exposed to, infected with or recovered from COVID-19 (not recorded which). The CDR3 region is CASSRDRGQGEQFF. CDR3 in DNA: TGTGCCAGCAGTCGGGACAGGGGGCAGGGTGAGCAGTTCTTC.